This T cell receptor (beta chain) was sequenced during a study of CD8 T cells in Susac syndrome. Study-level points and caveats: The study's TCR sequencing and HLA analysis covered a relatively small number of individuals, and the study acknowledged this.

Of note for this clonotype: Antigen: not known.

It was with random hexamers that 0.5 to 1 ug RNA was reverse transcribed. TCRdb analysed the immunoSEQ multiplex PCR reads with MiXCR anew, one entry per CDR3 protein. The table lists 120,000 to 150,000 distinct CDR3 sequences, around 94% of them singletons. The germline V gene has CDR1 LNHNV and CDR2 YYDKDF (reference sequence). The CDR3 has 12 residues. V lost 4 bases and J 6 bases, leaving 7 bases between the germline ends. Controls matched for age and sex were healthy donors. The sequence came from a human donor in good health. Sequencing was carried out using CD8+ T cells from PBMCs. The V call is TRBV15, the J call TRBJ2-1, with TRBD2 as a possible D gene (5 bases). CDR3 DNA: TGTGCCACCAGCACCGAGGGCAATGAGCAGTTCTTC. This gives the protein CATSTEGNEQFF.